The following is a T cell receptor beta chain sequence with its context. The antigen is not known. The assay was run at deep level. Each subset's genomic DNA was split evenly across several immunoSEQ plates. Generated by immunoSEQ multiplex PCR, the TCRdb table keeps only in-frame clones and is missing some. The sample has 1,100,000 or so clones; roughly 74% are singletons. This sample is drawn from a study of shared clonotypes between healthy human individuals. Background on the study: Each donor's CD8 memory used one plate, CD8 naive two, each CD4 subset three. Study outcomes and limitations: The generation probabilities recorded for non-shared clonotypes fell below those of clonotypes shared by all four donors.

The CDR3 is 14 residues long. The V gene end was trimmed by 5 bases and the J gene end by 7 bases; junction bases not matched to a gene: 9. The germline gives CDR1 SGHDT, CDR2 YYEEEE. The rearrangement uses TRBV5-6 and TRBJ2-4; 7 bases agree with TRBD1. The TCR sequence derives from a man younger than 30 in good health. Some clones in this sample may be carry-over from other donors' samples. Specimen: memory CD4+ T cells from PBMCs. This sample's subset: CD45RA-negative fraction. CDR3 nucleotides: TGTGCCAGCAGTGTTACAGACAGGGAGAACATTCAGTACTTC. Amino acid sequence: CASSVTDRENIQYF.